The clone carrying this T cell receptor beta chain occurred once. Libraries were prepared by immunoSEQ multiplex PCR; TCRdb keeps only in-frame clonotypes and omits some of them. Of around 21,000 clones listed, roughly 90% are singletons. The data stem from a study of blood T cell repertoires in COVID-19. With 5 bases clipped from V and 5 bases from J, the junction kept 16 bases outside the gene matches. CDR1 is SNHLY and CDR2 is FYNNEI in the germline V gene. The CDR3 sequence is 18 residues long. The TCR sequence derives from a human donor in a cohort sampled during active COVID-19. The sequenced material came from peripheral blood. The V and J genes are TRBV2 and TRBJ2-5; 11 bases line up with TRBD2. The CDR3 reads CASSPRWYSGGAGETQYF. In DNA, the CDR3 is TGTGCCAGCAGTCCCCGATGGTATAGCGGGGGGGCCGGGGAGACCCAGTACTTC.